This TCR beta chain was observed in a study of beta chain features in type 1 diabetes. Study overall: What patients shared with healthy donors was a similar profile of age, gender and cell yields. Study conclusions and caveats: A moderate, significant TCRB CDR3 shortening appeared in type 1 diabetes across four CD4+ subsets. Reduced insertions and increased deletions marked VDJ junctions in type 1 diabetes patients. A closer apparent resemblance between naive, central memory and Treg TCRB repertoires was seen in patients than in healthy donors.

Expressed TCRB transcripts were sequenced after all isolated RNA was converted to cDNA. Only in-frame clones appear in the TCRdb table, and some are missing; sequencing was by immunoSEQ multiplex PCR. The sample contains hundreds of thousands of clones, 10% to 15% of which appear only once. In regard to this clone: Its antigen remains unidentified.

The CDR3 covers 14 residues. With 6 bases removed from V and 1 base from J, the gap between germline ends came to 12 bases. Germline V gene data show CDR1 as LNHNV and CDR2 as YYDKDF (reference sequence). Each sorted population was over 98% pure. This rearrangement joins TRBV15 to TRBJ2-5; the D gene is possibly TRBD2 (6 bases). The receptor comes from a woman younger than 30 with type 1 diabetes. Material: naive CD4+ T cells from blood. The CDR3 DNA reads as TGTGCCACCAGATTAGCGGCACTCCAAGAGACCCAGTACTTC. Translating it yields CATRLAALQETQYF.